The sequence of this T cell receptor (beta chain) was determined in a study of blood T cell repertoires in COVID-19. Overall study: Nucleic acid was either cDNA or gDNA, and it came from T cells, B-cell-depleted T cells, or PBMCs.

Germline lookup yields CDR1 SGHTA and CDR2 FQGTGA. The CDR3 is made up of 16 amino acids. Original processing notes: Researchers report that nucleated cell counts were estimated from reference gene primer amplification. Sequencing used immunoSEQ multiplex PCR; TCRdb keeps in-frame clones, though not all of them. V and J calls and clone size follow that table, whereas D and trimming were derived from the DNA. Seen here are 360,000 or so clones, roughly 87% observed once, and the top ten hold 3%. Living in roughly 25 US areas, the participants were between roughly 18 and 89 years of age. Two consecutive negative NP/OP PCR tests, clearance, or resolved symptoms defined Cohort 3 recovery. On this clone: Germline and junction disagree at one end, which may indicate a read error.

The receptor was isolated from a woman aged 30 to 39 who had recovered from COVID-19. The chain employs TRBV7-3 and TRBJ2-7; 10 bases fit TRBD2. The source material was PBMCs or T cells enriched from blood (not recorded which). The CDR3 spells CANSLSASGGPYEQYF. In DNA form, the CDR3 reads TGTGCCAACAGCTTATCGGCTAGCGGGGGACCCTACGAGCAGTACTTC.